Following are 18 T cell receptor beta chains from one sample sequenced in a study of blood T cells in healthy people across ages. A second PCR, run for about 6 to 11 cycles, used a sample-barcoded 5' primer plus a J-beta primer mix. Each CDR3 protein is one row after TCRdb ran MiXCR on the 5' RACE reads. The table has approximately 490,000 distinct CDR3 sequences, less than 25% seen once. This same sample was also part of a study on T cells of mothers and their children.

The source material was blood. These receptors were collected from a boy aged 5-17 years in good health.

This clonotype was observed a few times. The rearrangement uses TRBV11-2 and TRBJ2-2; the match to TRBD2 covers 11 bases. This CDR3 comprises 16 residues. Germline V lookup: CDR1 SGHAT, CDR2 FQNNGV. Trimming removed 7 bases from V and 3 bases from J; junction bases left unmatched: 7. The chain's CDR3 is CASNIGTSGYTGELFF. CDR3 coding DNA: TGTGCCAGCAACATCGGGACTAGCGGTTACACCGGGGAGCTGTTTTTT.

This clonotype turned up a few times. The rearrangement uses TRBV4-3 and TRBJ2-3; D possibly corresponds to TRBD1 (6 bases). Trimming cost V 1 base and J 2 bases, with 7 bases left between them. Germline V lookup: CDR1 LGHNA, CDR2 YSLEER. This CDR3 comprises 14 residues. The DNA for the CDR3 is TGCGCCAGCAGCCAAGGGACAGTCACAGATACGCAGTATTTT. It translates to CASSQGTVTDTQYF.

The chain joins TRBV9 to TRBJ2-5; a weak D match, TRBD1 (6 bases). The end of the DNA aligns better with TRBJ2-1, so the J call may be wrong. This CDR3 has 15 amino acids. CDR1 is SGDLS and CDR2 is YYNGEE in the germline V gene. The chain's CDR3 is CASSPLTRGLNEQFF. For the CDR3, the DNA is TGTGCCAGCAGCCCGTTAACAAGGGGGTTGAATGAGCAGTTCTTC.

As concerns this clonotype: Relative to the germline gene, one junction end is altered; a read error may explain this. The chain links TRBV9 to TRBJ1-2, with D unclear. Germline V gene lookup returns CDR1 SGDLS and CDR2 YYNGEE. The CDR3 covers 13 residues. CDR3 residues: CASSVGYPYVYTF. In DNA form, the CDR3 reads TGTGCCAGCAGCGTAGGATACCCCTATGTCTACACCTTC.

In regard to this clonotype: This may be a read error, as it is one base from a much larger clone. The genes are TRBV6-5 and TRBJ1-4; no definite D call. The CDR3 is 12 amino acids. Germline V gene sequence: CDR1 MNHEY, CDR2 SVGAGI. For the CDR3, the DNA is TGTGCCAGCAGGTCCCTCAATGAACAACTGTTTTTT. As protein: CASRSLNEQLFF.

This clonotype was observed a few times. The rearrangement uses TRBV4-1 and TRBJ2-5; 10 bases match TRBD2. The trim removed 4 bases at V and 3 bases at J, leaving 5 bases unmatched. Germline CDR1 and CDR2: MGHRA and YSYEKL. This CDR3 has 15 amino acids. Here the CDR3 reads CASSPGTSVKETQYF. CDR3 DNA sequence: TGCGCCAGCAGCCCGGGGACTAGCGTTAAAGAGACCCAGTACTTC.

The J gene is TRBJ1-5, the V gene TRBV19; 9 nucleotides line up with TRBD1. CDR3 size: 15 residues. V trimming: 1 base; J trimming: 6 bases; junction bases outside the gene matches: 4. Germline CDR1 and CDR2: LNHDA and SQIVND (reference sequence). In nucleotides, the CDR3 is TGTGCCAGTAGTATAGGGGGACAGGGTGTTCAGCCCCAGCATTTT. Translating gives CASSIGGQGVQPQHF.

This clonotype came up a few times. This chain uses TRBV19 with TRBJ2-5, with 8 bases identical to TRBD2. In germline, CDR1 is LNHDA, CDR2 SQIVND (reference sequence). The CDR3 is made up of 14 amino acids. The trim removed 6 bases at V and 2 bases at J, leaving 5 bases unmatched. CDR3 in amino acids: CASSRLASQETQYF. CDR3 coding DNA: TGTGCCAGTAGCCGACTAGCGTCACAAGAGACCCAGTACTTC.

This clonotype was seen a handful of times. This sequence joins TRBV7-9 and TRBJ1-6; the D gene is possibly TRBD1 (5 bases). This CDR3 contains 14 residues. The ends were cut back, 1 base at V and 16 bases at J, with 17 bases in the middle. The germline V gene encodes CDR1 SEHNR and CDR2 FQNEAQ (reference sequence). The CDR3 region is CASSLGAVFGALHF. CDR3 nucleotide sequence: TGTGCCAGCAGCTTAGGTGCGGTCTTCGGGGCTCTCCACTTT.

The V and J genes are TRBV6-6 and TRBJ2-3; unclear D gene. CDR3 size: 13 residues. V was shortened by 8 bases and J by 0 bases, with 9 bases between the two germline ends. Germline V gene data show CDR1 as MNHNY and CDR2 as SVGAGI (reference sequence). In nucleotides, the CDR3 is TGTGCCAGCTCGGCGGATAGCACAGATACGCAGTATTTT. It is translated as CASSADSTDTQYF.

The chain carries TRBV19 and TRBJ2-1, with a tentative D call TRBD1 (6 bases). Per the germline V gene, CDR1 is LNHDA and CDR2 is SQIVND (reference sequence). V shed 0 bases and J shed 7 bases, with 13 bases lying between them. CDR3 length: 15 amino acids. In nucleotides, the CDR3 is TGTGCCAGTAGTATAGATGGGCAGGGGTCGAATGAGCAGTTCTTC. Residues: CASSIDGQGSNEQFF. Filled out from reference TRBV19 and TRBJ2-1, the complete variable domain reads DGGITQSPKYLFRKEGQNVTLSCEQNLNHDAMYWYRQDPGQGLRLIYYSQIVNDFQKGDIAEGYSVSREKKESFPLTVTSAQKNPTAFYLCASSIDGQGSNEQFFGPGTRLTVL.

The sample holds one count of this clonotype. Germline and junction disagree at one end, which may indicate a read error. The chain carries TRBV5-1 and TRBJ2-6, with D perhaps TRBD2 (6 bases). The V gene's germline CDR1 is SGHRS and CDR2 YFSETQ. The CDR3 is made up of 15 amino acids. The CDR3 sequence: CASRAPSAGANVPTF. The CDR3 DNA follows: TGCGCCAGCAGAGCCCCTAGCGCTGGGGCCAACGTCCCGACTTTC.

Only a few counts were recorded for this clonotype. V and J are TRBV2 and TRBJ1-1; 7 nucleotides align to TRBD1. In germline, CDR1 is SNHLY, CDR2 FYNNEI. The V segment lost 6 bases and the J segment 5 bases; nucleotides outside the gene matches: 6. The CDR3 spans 13 residues. The chain's CDR3 is CASRQTGRTEAFF. For the CDR3, the DNA is TGTGCCAGCAGGCAGACAGGGAGGACTGAAGCTTTCTTT.

The chain joins TRBV7-2 to TRBJ1-1, with TRBD1 as a possible D gene (5 bases). The CDR3 sequence is 13 residues long. V lost 7 bases and J lost 5, with 14 bases in between. Looked up from germline, CDR1 is SGHTA and CDR2 is FQGNSA. The CDR3 reads CASTRQRTTEAFF. The CDR3 nucleotides read TGTGCCAGCACCCGACAGAGGACTACTGAAGCTTTCTTT. Full variable domain (rest looked up from reference TRBV7-2 and TRBJ1-1): GAGVSQSPSNKVTEKGKDVELRCDPISGHTALYWYRQSLGQGLEFLIYFQGNSAPDKSGLPSDRFSAERTGGSVSTLTIQRTQQEDSAVYLCASTRQRTTEAFFGQGTRLTVV.

The table lists this clonotype with a few counts. V is TRBV3-1 and J is TRBJ1-1, with 10 bases that match TRBD1. Germline CDR1 is LGHDT and CDR2 is YNNKEL (reference sequence). Trimming took 0 bases from V and 5 from J; bases not matched to a gene: 9. The CDR3 loop spans 17 amino acids. The CDR3 DNA is TGTGCCAGCAGCCAAGATCTCACGGGACAGGGGAGGACTGAAGCTTTCTTT. As protein: CASSQDLTGQGRTEAFF.

The rearrangement links TRBV29-1 to TRBJ1-1; TRBD1 might be the D (5 bases). V was trimmed by 2 bases and J by 6 bases, leaving 10 bases between them. Germline V gives CDR1 SQVTM, CDR2 ANQGSEA. The CDR3 has 12 residues. This CDR3 is CSVERREAEAFF. The CDR3 region has the DNA TGCAGCGTTGAACGCAGGGAGGCTGAAGCTTTCTTT.

Only a few counts were recorded for this clonotype. The chain uses TRBV7-2 and TRBJ2-1, with D unresolved. Germline CDR1 SGHTA, CDR2 FQGNSA. With 5 bases removed from V and 6 bases from J, the gap between germline ends came to 20 bases. This CDR3 has 16 residues. The CDR3 DNA reads TGTGCCAGCAGCCGAAACGGACGGGCTTCTGTCAATGAGCAGTTCTTC. It is translated as CASSRNGRASVNEQFF.

This clonotype was observed a few times. This chain uses TRBV4-1 with TRBJ2-1; D remains ambiguous. The germline gives CDR1 MGHRA, CDR2 YSYEKL. V dropped 2 bases and J dropped 3 bases, with 8 bases sitting between them. The CDR3 covers 14 residues. The CDR3 protein is CASSQTTGYNEQFF. CDR3 nucleotides: TGCGCCAGCAGCCAAACGACGGGCTACAATGAGCAGTTCTTC.